This T cell receptor (beta chain) was captured by sequencing in a study of blood T cell repertoires in COVID-19. The overall study: T cells, B-cell-depleted T cells, or PBMCs supplied cDNA or gDNA.

Per the authors' pipeline: Estimation of nucleated cell counts relied on the amplification of reference gene primers. Measured with immunoSEQ multiplex PCR; TCRdb has only the in-frame clones, and not every one. That table furnishes V, J and clone size, whereas the DNA furnished D and trimming. Of roughly 220,000 clones detected, roughly 88% appear once; the ten largest clones hold around 2.2%. This clonotype originated in a young man who had recovered from COVID-19. Input material: peripheral blood.

Here the CDR3 reads CASRLSQRANVLTF. The CDR3 region has the DNA TGTGCCAGCAGGTTATCCCAGAGGGCCAACGTCCTGACTTTC. This rearrangement joins TRBV6-6 to TRBJ2-6; D is undetermined. V gave up 6 bases and J gave up 5 bases, with 11 bases separating them. Looked up from germline, CDR1 is MNHNY and CDR2 is SVGAGI (reference sequence). The CDR3 consists of 14 residues.